These 13 T cell receptor beta chains were all obtained from the same sample, sequenced in a study of T cells after yellow fever vaccination. Using its own MiXCR run on the 5' RACE reads, TCRdb lists one record per CDR3 protein. The sample records about 350,000 distinct CDR3 sequences, 12% being singletons. Specimen: CD4+ T cells sorted from PBMCs, collected 15 days after the yellow fever booster vaccination. The receptor source for this set is a man between 18 and 29 years old who received the YFV17D yellow fever vaccine.

The V and J genes are TRBV7-2 and TRBJ2-4; 9 bases are shared with TRBD1. The J segment lost 5 bases and the V segment lost 4 bases, leaving 3 bases of the junction unmatched. This CDR3 spans 14 amino acids. Germline CDR1 SGHTA, CDR2 FQGNSA. CDR3 loop: CASSSTGGENIQYF. Here the CDR3 DNA reads TGTGCCAGCAGCTCGACAGGGGGGGAAAACATTCAGTACTTC. Based on the CDR3 plus reference TRBV7-2 and TRBJ2-4, the full variable domain is GAGVSQSPSNKVTEKGKDVELRCDPISGHTALYWYRQSLGQGLEFLIYFQGNSAPDKSGLPSDRFSAERTGGSVSTLTIQRTQQEDSAVYLCASSSTGGENIQYFGAGTRLSVL.

This chain uses TRBV14 with TRBJ1-6, with 7 nucleotides matching TRBD1. This CDR3 has 13 residues. Looked up from germline, CDR1 is SGHDN and CDR2 is FVKESK. Losses at the gene ends were 4 bases for V and 9 bases for J; bases not matched to a gene: 3. DNA of the CDR3: TGTGCCAGCAGCCCTCGGACAGGTTCACCCCTCCACTTT. Amino acids: CASSPRTGSPLHF.

The chain has TRBV4-3 and TRBJ2-1, with D hard to call. The V end lost 0 bases, the J end lost 1 base, and 7 bases lay between the germline ends. This CDR3 contains 15 residues. Germline V gives CDR1 LGHNA, CDR2 YSLEER. The CDR3 reads CASSQDQWSYNEQFF. Here the CDR3 DNA reads TGCGCCAGCAGCCAAGATCAGTGGTCCTACAATGAGCAGTTCTTC.

V is TRBV4-3 and J is TRBJ2-7; D is perhaps TRBD2 (6 bases). In germline, CDR1 is LGHNA, CDR2 YSLEER. The CDR3 extends over 16 amino acids. Trimming removed 4 bases from V and 3 bases from J, with 19 bases in between. The CDR3 DNA is TGCGCCAGCAGCCTAAAACACTACGGGAGTGGCTACGAGCAGTACTTC. Amino acid sequence: CASSLKHYGSGYEQYF.

The chain employs TRBV24-1 and TRBJ2-2; 7 nucleotides match TRBD2. CDR3 length: 14 amino acids. Germline assignment: CDR1 KGHDR and CDR2 SFDVKD. With V trimmed by 2 bases and J by 4 bases, 0 bases remained unmatched. The CDR3 is CATSDWEGTGELFF. As DNA, the CDR3 is TGTGCCACCAGTGATTGGGAGGGCACCGGGGAGCTGTTTTTT.

The genes are TRBV20-1 and TRBJ2-1, with D tentatively TRBD1 or TRBD2 (6 bases each). The CDR3 spans 13 residues. The V gene's germline CDR1 is DFQATT and CDR2 SNEGSKA (reference sequence). CDR3 in amino acids: CRAGGAKDNEQFF. The CDR3 DNA reads TGCAGAGCCGGGGGCGCGAAGGACAATGAGCAGTTCTTC.

The CDR3 protein is CASSSARDRWNQPQHF. The CDR3 nucleotides are TGTGCCAGCAGCTCCGCCCGGGACAGATGGAATCAGCCCCAGCATTTT. The rearrangement uses TRBV7-9 and TRBJ1-5, with 7 positions matching TRBD1. In germline, CDR1 is SEHNR, CDR2 FQNEAQ (reference sequence). J gave up 4 bases and V 4 bases, and 10 bases lay outside the gene matches. The CDR3 has 16 amino acids. Variable domain in full (rest from reference TRBV7-9 and TRBJ1-5): DTGVSQNPRHKITKRGQNVTFRCDPISEHNRLYWYRQTLGQGPEFLTYFQNEAQLEKSRLLSDRFSAERPKGSFSTLEIQRTEQGDSAMYLCASSSARDRWNQPQHFGDGTRLSIL.

This clonotype was seen just once. This sequence joins TRBV6-2 or TRBV6-3 and TRBJ1-4, with TRBD1 matching over 10 bases. The V gene end was trimmed by 6 bases and the J gene end by 8 bases; junction bases not matched to a gene: 3. The CDR3 totals 13 residues. The germline V gene encodes CDR1 MNHEY and CDR2 SVGEGT. The CDR3 nucleotides are TGTGCCAGCAGGGGACAGGGGAACGAAAAACTGTTTTTT. Its protein product is CASRGQGNEKLFF.

This clonotype was recorded a few times. CDR3 amino acids: CASSSFNQPQHF. CDR3 DNA: TGTGCCAGCAGTTCCTTCAATCAGCCCCAGCATTTT. V and J are TRBV7-2 and TRBJ1-5; D is unresolved. V dropped 6 bases and J dropped 3 bases, with 6 bases sitting between them. CDR1 SGHTA and CDR2 FQGNSA come from the germline V gene. The CDR3 contains 12 residues.

V usage is TRBV5-1 and J usage is TRBJ2-3; D gene unclear. The CDR3 is 14 amino acids. Deletions cut 1 base from V and 8 bases from J, with 14 bases between. The germline gives CDR1 SGHRS, CDR2 YFSETQ. The CDR3 nucleotides are TGCGCCAGCAGCTTGAACGTAGGGTTAGGTACGCAGTATTTT. It yields the protein CASSLNVGLGTQYF.

The table lists this clonotype with a count of one. The rearrangement joins TRBV4-1 to TRBJ2-7, with a weak D call TRBD2 (6 bases). Germline CDR1 and CDR2: MGHRA and YSYEKL. This CDR3 contains 15 residues. Trimming stripped 3 bases from V and 5 bases from J, with 17 bases between. CDR3 amino acids: CASSQREVQPHEQYF. CDR3 coding DNA: TGCGCCAGCAGCCAGAGGGAGGTCCAACCCCACGAGCAGTACTTC.

V gene TRBV7-2 combines with J gene TRBJ1-5; maybe TRBD1 (6 bases). Germline loops: CDR1 SGHTA, CDR2 FQGNSA. V was cut by 4 bases and J by 4 bases, with 14 bases left in between. The CDR3 is 15 residues long. The CDR3 region has the DNA TGTGCCAGCAGCTACCGGACAGCAGGAAATCAGCCCCAGCATTTT. Protein product: CASSYRTAGNQPQHF. The entire variable domain, with the rest obtained from reference TRBV7-2 and TRBJ1-5, is as follows: GAGVSQSPSNKVTEKGKDVELRCDPISGHTALYWYRQSLGQGLEFLIYFQGNSAPDKSGLPSDRFSAERTGGSVSTLTIQRTQQEDSAVYLCASSYRTAGNQPQHFGDGTRLSIL.

This clonotype was detected only a few times. Here the CDR3 DNA reads TGCGCCAGCAGCTTGCCCAGCGGGGGGTCAGATACGCAGTATTTT. Its protein is CASSLPSGGSDTQYF. J is TRBJ2-3 and V is TRBV5-1; TRBD2 matches at 9 bases. V gave up 1 base and J gave up 4 bases; unmatched junction bases: 4. CDR1 and CDR2 (germline): SGHRS, YFSETQ. The CDR3 is 15 amino acids.